One and the same sample provided the 17 T cell receptor beta chains below, sequenced in a study of T cells in localized non-small cell lung cancer. Profiling relied on immunoSEQ multiplex PCR, and the TCRdb table lists in-frame clones only, not all of them. The sample has roughly 36,000 clones; roughly 83% are singletons. Sequenced here: PBMCs, sampled before any cancer treatment. The origin of the receptors is a woman aged 35-70 years with stage II squamous cell lung carcinoma.

This clone was observed once. The rearrangement uses TRBV28 and TRBJ2-1, with TRBD1 matching 7 bases. Germline trimming cut 5 bases from V and 8 bases from J; bases unmatched to any gene: 3. This CDR3 comprises 12 residues. CDR1 and CDR2 (germline): MDHEN, SYDVKM. In DNA form, the CDR3 reads TGTGCCAGCAGTGATCAGGGGGATGAGCAGTTCTTC. Translated: CASSDQGDEQFF.

The chain carries TRBV2 and TRBJ2-2; D gene ambiguous. This CDR3 spans 13 amino acids. Deletions cut 8 bases from V and 4 bases from J, with 11 bases between. The germline gives CDR1 SNHLY, CDR2 FYNNEI. This CDR3 is CASGKQLTGELFF. Written as DNA, the CDR3 is TGTGCCAGCGGGAAACAGCTCACCGGGGAGCTGTTTTTT.

This chain links TRBV6-7 with TRBJ2-3; TRBD1 might be the D (5 bases). TRBV6-7 has ORF status, its function being uncertain. V was pared by 5 bases and J by 1 base, with 13 bases between. The CDR3 extends over 15 amino acids. CDR3 loop: CASSEVTGGTDTQYF. CDR3 in DNA: TGTGCCAGCAGTGAAGTAACAGGCGGCACAGATACGCAGTATTTT.

The rearrangement uses TRBV11-2 and TRBJ1-2; D not resolved. Germline V gives CDR1 SGHAT, CDR2 FQNNGV. This CDR3 spans 15 amino acids. The germline V and J ends were trimmed by 5 bases and 2 bases, with 15 bases remaining between them. The CDR3 nucleotides are TGTGCCAGCAGCCCCCGCGGTTCGGCGAACTATGGCTACACCTTC. Translating it yields CASSPRGSANYGYTF.

The chain is built from TRBV27 and TRBJ1-5; D gene ambiguous. The CDR3 runs 17 residues. Germline CDR1 and CDR2: MNHEY and SMNVEV (reference sequence). The V and J ends lost 6 bases and 5 bases respectively, with 23 bases between them. The CDR3 DNA is TGTGCCAGCAGCCTATACAGCATTCAAGGAGGACATCAGCCCCAGCATTTT. Translation: CASSLYSIQGGHQPQHF.

As to this clone: Additional DNA sequences in this sample encode the identical CDR3. This chain uses TRBV6-5 with TRBJ2-7; 9 nucleotides match TRBD1. CDR3 length equals 15 residues. Germline-derived CDR1 and CDR2 are MNHEY and SVGAGI. The CDR3 DNA is TGTGCCAGCAGTCCCGGACAGGGGTTCTCCTACGAGCAGTACGTT. It specifies CASSPGQGFSYEQYV.

V is TRBV21-1 and J is TRBJ1-1; the D call in the table, TRBD1, was not verified against the DNA. TRBV21-1 is shown as a pseudogene. The CDR3 consists of 15 residues. Written as DNA, the CDR3 is TGTGCCAGCAGCAAAGCACAGGGAACGAACACTGAAGCTTTCTTT. This codes for CASSKAQGTNTEAFF.

The chain is built from TRBV7-9 and TRBJ2-1; weak D call: TRBD2 (6 bases). This CDR3 is built from 15 residues. CDR1 is SEHNR, CDR2 FQNEAQ, per germline (reference sequence). V gave up 3 bases and J gave up 4 bases, with 13 bases separating them. This chain's CDR3 is CASSLSGSRYNEQFF. As DNA, the CDR3 is TGTGCCAGCAGCTTGAGCGGGTCAAGATACAATGAGCAGTTCTTC.

In its sample, this clone was seen a few times. V and J are TRBV6-5 and TRBJ1-1; D not certain. The V gene's germline CDR1 is MNHEY and CDR2 SVGAGI. The CDR3 loop spans 11 amino acids. With 7 bases removed from V and 4 bases from J, the gap between germline ends came to 7 bases. The CDR3 protein is CASILGTEAFF. In nucleotides, the CDR3 is TGTGCCAGCATCCTAGGCACTGAAGCTTTCTTT.

The CDR3 here is CASSHPYLGQRTNTGELFF. CDR3 DNA sequence: TGTGCCAGTAGTCACCCCTATCTTGGTCAGCGGACGAACACCGGGGAGCTGTTTTTT. This chain connects TRBV19 to TRBJ2-2; tentative D call: TRBD2 (5 bases). V shed 5 bases and J shed 0 bases, with 22 bases lying between them. This CDR3 comprises 19 residues. Germline assignment: CDR1 LNHDA and CDR2 SQIVND (reference sequence).

This clone has just a few counts. A junction end diverges from the germline sequence, so it may reflect a read error. The chain employs TRBV6-1 and TRBJ1-2; 8 nucleotides match TRBD1. The germline V gene encodes CDR1 MNHNS and CDR2 SASEGT. The CDR3 contains 12 residues. CDR3 in amino acids: CASSGPRDRGAF. The CDR3, as DNA: TGTGCCAGCAGCGGACCCCGAGACAGGGGAGCCTTC.

This chain uses TRBV5-8 with TRBJ2-1; either TRBD1 or TRBD2 may supply D (5 bases each). The CDR3 extends over 18 amino acids. Per the germline V gene, CDR1 is SGHTS and CDR2 is YDEGEE. The ends were cut back, 10 bases at V and 2 bases at J, with 28 bases in the middle. For the CDR3, the DNA is TGTGCCGCCTGGAGATTCGGGACGACCGACGGGACCTACAATGAGCAGTTCTTC. Its translation: CAAWRFGTTDGTYNEQFF.

The chain carries TRBV4-3 and TRBJ2-1; 16 bases map to TRBD2. With 0 bases clipped from V and 5 bases from J, the junction kept 4 bases outside the gene matches. Looked up from germline, CDR1 is LGHNA and CDR2 is YSLEER. This CDR3 is 18 amino acids long. Written as DNA, the CDR3 is TGCGCCAGCAGCCAAGATAGGGGACTAGCGGGAGGGGACAATGAGCAGTTCTTC. Its translation is CASSQDRGLAGGDNEQFF.

In its sample, this clone was seen once. V and J are TRBV28 and TRBJ2-3; D possibly matches TRBD1 or TRBD2 (5 bases each). This CDR3 contains 16 residues. Trimming removed 7 bases at V and 2 bases at J, with 19 bases between. Germline lookup yields CDR1 MDHEN and CDR2 SYDVKM. This CDR3 reads CASTLVGDGYTDTQYF. CDR3 DNA sequence: TGTGCCAGCACCCTCGTAGGGGACGGATACACAGATACGCAGTATTTT.

The chain carries TRBV19 and TRBJ1-2; D might be TRBD1 (5 bases). The germline V and J ends were trimmed by 3 bases and 9 bases, with 20 bases remaining between them. The CDR3 consists of 15 residues. CDR1 is LNHDA and CDR2 is SQIVND in the germline V gene (reference sequence). The CDR3, as DNA: TGTGCCAGTAGTATCTCGACAGCCGGGGACCGACGCTACACCTTC. Translation: CASSISTAGDRRYTF.

The CDR3 region has the DNA TGCGCCAGCAGCCAAGATATAGTAGCGGGGCTCACAGATACGCAGTATTTT. It is translated as CASSQDIVAGLTDTQYF. The J gene is TRBJ2-3, the V gene TRBV4-3; TRBD2 matches at 8 bases. Germline lookup yields CDR1 LGHNA and CDR2 YSLEER. The V and J ends lost 0 bases and 2 bases, in that order; junction bases with no gene match: 7. CDR3 length: 17 amino acids.

Only one count was recorded for this clone. V usage is TRBV12-5 and J usage is TRBJ2-3; D remains ambiguous. Trimming stripped 6 bases from V and 4 bases from J, with 8 bases between. Germline V gives CDR1 LGHNT, CDR2 FRNRAP. The CDR3 has 12 amino acids. The CDR3: CASGPRADTQYF. CDR3 nucleotide sequence: TGTGCTAGTGGCCCTCGAGCAGATACGCAGTATTTT.